This T cell receptor (beta chain) originates from a study of T cell changes during pregnancy in multiple sclerosis. A few counts support this clone. Germline values: CDR1 SGHKS, CDR2 YYEKEE (reference sequence). V lost 2 bases and J lost 6, with 16 bases in between. CDR3 length: 15 residues. Libraries were prepared by immunoSEQ multiplex PCR; TCRdb keeps only in-frame clonotypes and omits some of them. The sample has roughly 39,000 clones, approximately 90% seen once; the top ten hold 1.4% to 1.5%. Input material: PBMCs (not recorded whether the cells were cultured). The origin of this receptor is a female donor with multiple sclerosis, enrolled in a pregnancy study. V and J are TRBV5-5 and TRBJ2-3, with a tentative D call TRBD2 (5 bases). The CDR3 protein is CASSFEGSKGDTQYF. The CDR3 DNA reads TGTGCCAGCAGCTTTGAGGGCAGCAAAGGGGATACGCAGTATTTT.